This entry concerns a single T cell receptor beta chain. The CDR3 has 15 amino acids. Trimming at V came to 5 bases and at J to 5 bases, leaving 8 bases not matched to a gene. Germline V lookup: CDR1 LNHNV, CDR2 YYDKDF (reference sequence). The time point: pre-sensitization, week 0. The sample's treatment: therapeutic diphenylcyclopropenone sensitization with weekly scalp DPC. TCRdb itself ran the RACE reads through MiXCR, one entry per CDR3 protein. The table lists around 180,000 distinct CDR3 sequences, around 30% of them singletons, with less than 3% in the top ten. The source of the sample is a study of human T cells and chemical hapten exposure.

The chain combines TRBV15 with TRBJ2-1; 8 positions match TRBD2. The sample in question was whole blood, obtained in connection with sensitization to the hapten diphenylcyclopropenone (DPC). The receptor was isolated from a woman aged 25 to 45 with alopecia areata. Some clones in this sample may be carry-over from other donors' samples. The CDR3 region has the DNA TGTGCCACCAGCCCAGGTAGCGGGATTCACAATGAGCAGTTCTTC. It is translated as CATSPGSGIHNEQFF.